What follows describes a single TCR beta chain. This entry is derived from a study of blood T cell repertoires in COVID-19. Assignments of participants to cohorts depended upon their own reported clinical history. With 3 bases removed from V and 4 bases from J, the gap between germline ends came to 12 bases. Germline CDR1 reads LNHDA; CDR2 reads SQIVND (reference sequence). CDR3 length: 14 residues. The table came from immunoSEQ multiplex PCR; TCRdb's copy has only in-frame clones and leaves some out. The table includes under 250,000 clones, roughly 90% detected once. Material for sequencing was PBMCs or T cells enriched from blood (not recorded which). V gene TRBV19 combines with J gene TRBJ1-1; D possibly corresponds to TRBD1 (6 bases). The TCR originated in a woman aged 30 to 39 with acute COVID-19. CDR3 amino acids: CASSISTGSTEAFF. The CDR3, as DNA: TGTGCCAGTAGTATTTCGACAGGCAGCACTGAAGCTTTCTTT.